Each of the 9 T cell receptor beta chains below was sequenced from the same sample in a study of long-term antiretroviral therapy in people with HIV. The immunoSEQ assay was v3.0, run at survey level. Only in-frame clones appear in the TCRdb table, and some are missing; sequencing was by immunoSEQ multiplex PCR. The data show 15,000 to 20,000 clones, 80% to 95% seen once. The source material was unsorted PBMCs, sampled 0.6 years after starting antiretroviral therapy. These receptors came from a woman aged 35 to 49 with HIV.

This CDR3 is CASSQGTTQTTGELFF. The CDR3 DNA sequence: TGCGCCAGCAGCCAAGGAACGACCCAGACCACCGGGGAGCTGTTTTTT. J is TRBJ2-2 and V is TRBV4-3, with D uncertain. Trimming took off 1 base at V and 4 bases at J, with 13 bases between the two ends. The germline V gene encodes CDR1 LGHNA and CDR2 YSLEER. CDR3 length equals 16 residues.

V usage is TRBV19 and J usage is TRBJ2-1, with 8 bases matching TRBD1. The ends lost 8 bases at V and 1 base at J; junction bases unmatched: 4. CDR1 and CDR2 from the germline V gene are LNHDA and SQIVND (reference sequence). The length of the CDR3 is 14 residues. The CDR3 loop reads CASGRGPSYNEQFF. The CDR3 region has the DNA TGTGCCAGTGGCAGGGGGCCTTCCTACAATGAGCAGTTCTTC.

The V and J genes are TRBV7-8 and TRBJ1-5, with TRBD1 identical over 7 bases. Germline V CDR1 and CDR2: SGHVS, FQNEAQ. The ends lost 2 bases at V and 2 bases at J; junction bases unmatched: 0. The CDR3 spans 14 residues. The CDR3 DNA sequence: TGTGCCAGCAGCTTAACAGGGGGCAATCAGCCCCAGCATTTT. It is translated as CASSLTGGNQPQHF.

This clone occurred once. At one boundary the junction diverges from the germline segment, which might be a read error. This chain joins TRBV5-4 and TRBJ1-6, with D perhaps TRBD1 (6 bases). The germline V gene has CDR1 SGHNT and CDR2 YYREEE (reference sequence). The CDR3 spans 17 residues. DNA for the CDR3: TGTGCCAGCAGTTTGGACAGCTCGACTTTAGATAATTCACCCCTCCACTTT. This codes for CASSLDSSTLDNSPLHF. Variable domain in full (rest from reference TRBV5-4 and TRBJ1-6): ETGVTQSPTHLIKTRGQQVTLRCSSQSGHNTVSWYQQALGQGPQFIFQYYREEENGRGNFPPRFSGLQFPNYSSELNVNALELDDSALYLCASSLDSSTLDNSPLHFGNGTRLTVT.

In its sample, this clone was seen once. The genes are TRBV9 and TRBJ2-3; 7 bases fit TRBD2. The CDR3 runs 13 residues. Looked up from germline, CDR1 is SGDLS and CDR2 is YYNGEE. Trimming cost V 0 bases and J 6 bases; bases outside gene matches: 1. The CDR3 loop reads CASSVGGGDTQYF. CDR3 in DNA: TGTGCCAGCAGCGTAGGGGGAGGGGATACGCAGTATTTT.

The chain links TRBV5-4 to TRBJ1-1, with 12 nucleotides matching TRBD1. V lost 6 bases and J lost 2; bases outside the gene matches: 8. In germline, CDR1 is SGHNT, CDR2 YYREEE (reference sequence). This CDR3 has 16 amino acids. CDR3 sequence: CASNPGQGARNTEAFF. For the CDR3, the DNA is TGTGCCAGCAACCCGGGACAGGGGGCTCGCAACACTGAAGCTTTCTTT.

The CDR3 DNA is TGCGCCAGCAGCCAAAACGCTTTTGGGGTTACGAACACCGGGGAGCTGTTTTTT. Protein sequence: CASSQNAFGVTNTGELFF. The rearrangement uses TRBV4-3 and TRBJ2-2; D unresolved. The germline V and J ends were trimmed by 2 bases and 0 bases, with 16 bases remaining between them. Per the germline V gene, CDR1 is LGHNA and CDR2 is YSLEER. The CDR3 runs to 18 residues.

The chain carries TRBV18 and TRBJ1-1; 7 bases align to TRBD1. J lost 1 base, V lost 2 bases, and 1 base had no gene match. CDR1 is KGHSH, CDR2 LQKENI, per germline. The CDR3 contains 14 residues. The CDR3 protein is CASSPAGGNTEAFF. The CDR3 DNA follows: TGTGCCAGCTCACCAGCAGGGGGGAACACTGAAGCTTTCTTT.

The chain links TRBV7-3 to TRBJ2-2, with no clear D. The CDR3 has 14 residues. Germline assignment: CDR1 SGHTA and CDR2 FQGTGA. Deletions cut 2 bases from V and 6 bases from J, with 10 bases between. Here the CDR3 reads CASSLSGGSGELFF. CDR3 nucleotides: TGTGCCAGCAGCTTATCGGGTGGGTCCGGGGAGCTGTTTTTT. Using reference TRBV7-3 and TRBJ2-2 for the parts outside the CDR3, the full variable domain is GAGVSQTPSNKVTEKGKYVELRCDPISGHTALYWYRQSLGQGPEFLIYFQGTGAADDSGLPNDRFFAVRPEGSVSTLKIQRTERGDSAVYLCASSLSGGSGELFFGEGSRLTVL.